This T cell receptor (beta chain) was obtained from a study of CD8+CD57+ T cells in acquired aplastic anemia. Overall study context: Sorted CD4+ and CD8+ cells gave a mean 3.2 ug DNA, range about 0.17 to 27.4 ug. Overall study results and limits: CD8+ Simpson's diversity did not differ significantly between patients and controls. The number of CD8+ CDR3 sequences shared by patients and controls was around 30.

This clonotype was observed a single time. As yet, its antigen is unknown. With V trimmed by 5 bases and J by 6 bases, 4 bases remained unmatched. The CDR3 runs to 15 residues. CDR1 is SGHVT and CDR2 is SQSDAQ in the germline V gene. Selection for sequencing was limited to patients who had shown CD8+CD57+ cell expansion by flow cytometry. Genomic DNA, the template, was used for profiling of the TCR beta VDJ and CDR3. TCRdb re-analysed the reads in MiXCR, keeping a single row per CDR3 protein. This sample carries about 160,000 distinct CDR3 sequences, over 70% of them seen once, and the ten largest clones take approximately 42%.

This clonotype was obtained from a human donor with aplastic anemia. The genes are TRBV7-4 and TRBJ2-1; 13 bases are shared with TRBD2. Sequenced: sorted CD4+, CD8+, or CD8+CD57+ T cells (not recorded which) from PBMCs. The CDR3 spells CASSGGLAGVNEQFF. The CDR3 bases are TGTGCCAGCAGCGGCGGACTAGCGGGAGTCAATGAGCAGTTCTTC.